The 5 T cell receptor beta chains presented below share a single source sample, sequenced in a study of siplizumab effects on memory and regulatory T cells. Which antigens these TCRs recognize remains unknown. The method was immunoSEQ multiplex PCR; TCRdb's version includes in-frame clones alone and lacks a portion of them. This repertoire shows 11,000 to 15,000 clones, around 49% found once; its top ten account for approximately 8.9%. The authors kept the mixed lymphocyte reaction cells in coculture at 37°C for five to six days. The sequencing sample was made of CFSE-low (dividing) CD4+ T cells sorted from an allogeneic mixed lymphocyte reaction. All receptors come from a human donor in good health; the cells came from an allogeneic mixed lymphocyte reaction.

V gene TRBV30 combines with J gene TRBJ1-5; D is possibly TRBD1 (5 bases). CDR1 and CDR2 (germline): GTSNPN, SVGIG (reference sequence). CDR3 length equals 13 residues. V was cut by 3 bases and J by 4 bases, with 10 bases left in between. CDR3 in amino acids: CAWSGGGNQPQHF. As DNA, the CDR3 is TGTGCCTGGAGCGGGGGGGGTAATCAGCCCCAGCATTTT.

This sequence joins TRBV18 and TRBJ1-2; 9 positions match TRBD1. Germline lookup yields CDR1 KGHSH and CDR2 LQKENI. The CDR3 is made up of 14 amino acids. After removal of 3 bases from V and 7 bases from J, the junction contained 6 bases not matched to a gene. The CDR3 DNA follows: TGTGCCAGCTCACCGGCGACAGGGGGAACTGGCTACACCTTC. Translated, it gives CASSPATGGTGYTF.

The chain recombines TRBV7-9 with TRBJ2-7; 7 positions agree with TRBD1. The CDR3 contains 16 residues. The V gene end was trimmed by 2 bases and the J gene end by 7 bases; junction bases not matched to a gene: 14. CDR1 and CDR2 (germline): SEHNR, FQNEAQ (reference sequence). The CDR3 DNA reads TGTGCCAGCAGCTTATTCTTCGGGACAGCCCGGGTAGAGCAGTACTTC. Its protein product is CASSLFFGTARVEQYF.

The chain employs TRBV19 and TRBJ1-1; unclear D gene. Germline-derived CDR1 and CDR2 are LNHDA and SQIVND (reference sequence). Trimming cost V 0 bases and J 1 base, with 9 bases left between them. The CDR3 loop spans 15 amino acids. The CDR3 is CASSIDGGANTEAFF. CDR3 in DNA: TGTGCCAGTAGTATAGATGGAGGAGCGAACACTGAAGCTTTCTTT.

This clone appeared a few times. CDR3 DNA: TGTGCCAGCTCACCACAGGGATACGATCAGCCCCAGCATTTT. Translated: CASSPQGYDQPQHF. The rearrangement uses TRBV18 and TRBJ1-5; no reliable D call. Germline V gene sequence: CDR1 KGHSH, CDR2 LQKENI. This CDR3 comprises 14 residues. The V and J ends lost 1 base and 5 bases respectively, with 9 bases between them.